These 31 T cell receptor beta chains were all obtained from the same sample, sequenced in a study of blood T cell repertoires in COVID-19. The protocol was immunoSEQ multiplex PCR, while the TCRdb copy is restricted to in-frame clones and leaves out a portion. The data hold around 270,000 clones, with around 86% observed a single time. The sample taken for sequencing was peripheral blood. The receptors originated from a woman aged 55-69 years with COVID-19, enrolled during active disease.

The genes are TRBV2 and TRBJ2-5; 11 bases are a match to TRBD2. CDR1 is SNHLY and CDR2 is FYNNEI in the germline V gene. V gave up 0 bases and J gave up 3 bases; unmatched junction bases: 6. The CDR3 contains 17 residues. For the CDR3, the DNA is TGTGCCAGCAGTGAAGCGCTTAGCGGGAGGGGAAAAGAGACCCAGTACTTC. Amino acid sequence: CASSEALSGRGKETQYF.

CDR3: CASSMETGRIYNEQFF. Written as DNA, the CDR3 is TGTGCCAGTAGTATGGAAACAGGTCGGATATACAATGAGCAGTTCTTC. The chain is built from TRBV19 and TRBJ2-1, with a tentative D call TRBD1 (5 bases). This CDR3 has 16 residues. Per the germline V gene, CDR1 is LNHDA and CDR2 is SQIVND (reference sequence). Between the trimmed V and J ends, which lost 3 bases and 4 bases, there was a span of 16 bases.

V gene TRBV4-1 combines with J gene TRBJ1-3; possible D gene TRBD1, 5 bases. Germline V gives CDR1 MGHRA, CDR2 YSYEKL. CDR3 size: 18 residues. The V and J ends lost 4 bases and 1 base respectively, with 20 bases between them. In DNA, the CDR3 is TGCGCCAGCAGCCTAACCCCGACAGCGCAGGGTTCTGGAAACACCATATATTTT. Encoded protein: CASSLTPTAQGSGNTIYF.

V is TRBV3-1 (or the pseudogene TRBV3-2) and J is TRBJ2-3, with TRBD2 identical over 8 bases. The CDR3 loop spans 17 amino acids. The junction had 9 bases not matched to a gene; V was cut back by 4 bases and J by 0 bases. Germline CDR1 is LGHDT and CDR2 is YNNKEL (reference sequence). CDR3: CASSPPYSGKSTDTQYF. Here the CDR3 DNA reads TGTGCCAGCAGCCCCCCGTATAGCGGGAAGAGCACAGATACGCAGTATTTT.

This chain connects TRBV27 to TRBJ1-4, with TRBD1 as a possible D gene (5 bases). The CDR3 runs 15 residues. The V gene's germline CDR1 is MNHEY and CDR2 SMNVEV (reference sequence). Trimming took off 4 bases at V and 3 bases at J, with 12 bases between the two ends. The CDR3 protein is CASSSLGGANEKLFF. The CDR3, as DNA: TGTGCCAGCAGTTCGCTGGGGGGGGCTAATGAAAAACTGTTTTTT.

This clone has a single count. The chain is built from TRBV11-2 and TRBJ2-7, with 8 bases aligning to TRBD1. Germline trimming cut 3 bases from V and 3 bases from J; bases unmatched to any gene: 4. CDR1 is SGHAT, CDR2 FQNNGV, per germline. The CDR3 has 14 residues. In DNA, the CDR3 is TGTGCCAGCAGCTTCGACGGACAGGGCTACGAGCAGTACTTC. Protein product: CASSFDGQGYEQYF.

This chain joins TRBV5-1 and TRBJ2-5; 9 bases align to TRBD1. Germline values: CDR1 SGHRS, CDR2 YFSETQ. The ends lost 4 bases at V and 5 bases at J; junction bases unmatched: 9. CDR3 length: 15 amino acids. CDR3 sequence reads: CASSPIQGARETQYF. The CDR3 DNA follows: TGCGCCAGCAGCCCGATACAGGGGGCGCGGGAGACCCAGTACTTC.

This clone came up once. The chain employs TRBV5-1 and TRBJ1-1; 8 nucleotides line up with TRBD1. This CDR3 spans 18 amino acids. The ends lost 3 bases at V and 0 bases at J; junction bases unmatched: 13. In germline, CDR1 is SGHRS, CDR2 YFSETQ. The CDR3 region is CASSYHRGGLLMNTEAFF. In nucleotides, the CDR3 is TGCGCCAGCAGCTACCACAGGGGGGGACTTCTCATGAACACTGAAGCTTTCTTT.

The chain recombines TRBV28 with TRBJ1-5; D gene uncertain. Germline V lookup: CDR1 MDHEN, CDR2 SYDVKM. This CDR3 comprises 14 residues. V gave up 2 bases and J gave up 3 bases, with 8 bases separating them. The CDR3 loop reads CASSLTANNQPQHF. The DNA for the CDR3 is TGTGCCAGCAGTTTAACAGCCAACAATCAGCCCCAGCATTTT.

V usage is TRBV3-1 (or the pseudogene TRBV3-2) and J usage is TRBJ2-7; 8 nucleotides match TRBD2. Germline assignment: CDR1 LGHDT and CDR2 YNNKEL (reference sequence). The CDR3 totals 15 residues. With V trimmed by 3 bases and J by 0 bases, 4 bases remained unmatched. The CDR3 sequence: CASSQESGSSYEQYF. The CDR3 region has the DNA TGTGCCAGCAGCCAGGAGAGCGGGAGCTCCTACGAGCAGTACTTC.

The chain employs TRBV19 and TRBJ1-2; D is unresolved. The V gene lost 3 bases and the J gene lost 4 bases, with 18 bases spanning the gap. CDR1 is LNHDA, CDR2 SQIVND, per germline (reference sequence). The CDR3 covers 16 residues. CDR3 residues: CASSMIQEESVYGYTF. The CDR3 coding sequence is TGTGCCAGTAGTATGATTCAGGAGGAGAGCGTCTATGGCTACACCTTC. Together with reference TRBV19 and TRBJ1-2, the CDR3 gives the full variable domain: DGGITQSPKYLFRKEGQNVTLSCEQNLNHDAMYWYRQDPGQGLRLIYYSQIVNDFQKGDIAEGYSVSREKKESFPLTVTSAQKNPTAFYLCASSMIQEESVYGYTFGSGTRLTVV.

This clone was seen only once. The chain carries TRBV5-1 and TRBJ2-1; 11 nucleotides line up with TRBD1. V lost 6 bases and J lost 4; bases outside the gene matches: 3. The CDR3 sequence is 14 residues long. The germline gives CDR1 SGHRS, CDR2 YFSETQ. The CDR3 sequence: CASTDRGLYNEQFF. The CDR3 DNA follows: TGCGCCAGCACGGACAGGGGGCTTTACAATGAGCAGTTCTTC.

The chain has TRBV6-2 or TRBV6-3 and TRBJ1-2, with 10 bases matching TRBD1. Losses at the gene ends were 5 bases for V and 1 base for J; bases not matched to a gene: 7. Germline CDR1 is MNHEY and CDR2 is SVGEGT. The CDR3 extends over 16 amino acids. The CDR3 DNA is TGTGCCAGCAGTAACCACCGGACAGGGGGTAACTATGGCTACACCTTC. The encoded protein is CASSNHRTGGNYGYTF.

The chain recombines TRBV30 with TRBJ1-6, with a weak D call TRBD1 (5 bases). The CDR3 length is 14 residues. Per germline, CDR1 GTSNPN and CDR2 SVGIG (reference sequence). Trimming stripped 2 bases from V and 8 bases from J, with 13 bases between. The CDR3: CAWSQGVGDSPLHF. CDR3 bases: TGTGCCTGGAGTCAAGGGGTTGGGGATTCACCCCTCCACTTT.

The gene calls are TRBV7-9 and TRBJ2-7, with unresolved D. CDR1 is SEHNR and CDR2 is FQNEAQ in the germline V gene (reference sequence). The CDR3 extends over 15 amino acids. Trimming removed 2 bases at V and 0 bases at J, with 11 bases between. The CDR3 region is CASSLTWAVSYEQYF. In DNA, the CDR3 is TGTGCCAGCAGCTTAACGTGGGCAGTCTCCTACGAGCAGTACTTC. The full variable domain, with the rest looked up from reference TRBV7-9 and TRBJ2-7, is DTGVSQNPRHKITKRGQNVTFRCDPISEHNRLYWYRQTLGQGPEFLTYFQNEAQLEKSRLLSDRFSAERPKGSFSTLEIQRTEQGDSAMYLCASSLTWAVSYEQYFGPGTRLTVT.

This clone was observed a handful of times. The rearrangement links TRBV2 to TRBJ1-6; D not resolved. The CDR3 length is 13 residues. In germline, CDR1 is SNHLY, CDR2 FYNNEI. V was shortened by 7 bases and J by 5 bases, with 9 bases between the two germline ends. CDR3 in amino acids: CASKTLNNSPLHF. The CDR3 DNA is TGTGCCAGCAAAACTCTGAATAATTCACCCCTCCACTTT.

The gene calls are TRBV15 and TRBJ1-2, with 8 bases that match TRBD1. Germline-derived CDR1 and CDR2 are LNHNV and YYDKDF (reference sequence). The CDR3 is made up of 15 amino acids. Trimming took 3 bases from V and 5 from J; bases not matched to a gene: 8. CDR3 residues: CATSREPGQAYGYTF. As DNA, the CDR3 is TGTGCCACCAGCAGGGAACCGGGACAGGCATATGGCTACACCTTC.

This clone was observed once. The CDR3 DNA follows: TGTGCCAGCAGCGAGGGGGTAGTGAACACCATATATTTT. It encodes CASSEGVVNTIYF. The V gene is TRBV9, the J gene TRBJ1-3, with TRBD1 as a possible D gene (6 bases). The CDR3 consists of 13 residues. Per the germline V gene, CDR1 is SGDLS and CDR2 is YYNGEE. Deletions cut 3 bases from V and 7 bases from J, with 11 bases between. The full variable domain, its missing parts supplied by reference TRBV9 and TRBJ1-3, is DSGVTQTPKHLITATGQRVTLRCSPRSGDLSVYWYQQSLDQGLQFLIQYYNGEERAKGNILERFSAQQFPDLHSELNLSSLELGDSALYFCASSEGVVNTIYFGEGSWLTVV.

V is TRBV3-1 (or the pseudogene TRBV3-2) and J is TRBJ2-7, with 7 bases identical to TRBD1. The CDR3 runs to 16 residues. V gave up 4 bases and J gave up 3 bases; unmatched junction bases: 12. The germline CDR1 and CDR2 sequences are LGHDT and YNNKEL (reference sequence). The CDR3 nucleotides are TGTGCCAGCAGCCTTTGGGGCAGGGGGAAACACTACGAGCAGTACTTC. It specifies CASSLWGRGKHYEQYF.

This chain connects TRBV28 to TRBJ1-3; 8 bases map to TRBD1. The V and J ends lost 6 bases and 2 bases, in that order; junction bases with no gene match: 6. The V gene's germline CDR1 is MDHEN and CDR2 SYDVKM. This CDR3 is 15 amino acids long. Written as DNA, the CDR3 is TGTGCCAGCAGGCGACAGGGGCACACTGGAAACACCATATATTTT. Its protein is CASRRQGHTGNTIYF.

This clone came up a few times. This chain connects TRBV7-2 to TRBJ2-7; no firm D call. CDR3 length: 11 amino acids. V lost 5 bases and J lost 2, with 4 bases in between. Germline CDR1 SGHTA, CDR2 FQGNSA. The CDR3 DNA follows: TGTGCCAGCAGCCCCGCCTACGAGCAGTACTTC. As protein: CASSPAYEQYF.

The chain is built from TRBV7-8 and TRBJ1-2, with D maybe TRBD1 (6 bases). The V gene's germline CDR1 is SGHVS and CDR2 FQNEAQ. This CDR3 has 15 residues. The V gene lost 5 bases and the J gene lost 6 bases, with 19 bases spanning the gap. CDR3 protein: CASSPRQQGLNGYTF. The CDR3, as DNA: TGTGCCAGCAGCCCTAGGCAACAGGGCCTAAATGGCTACACCTTC.

CDR3 in DNA: TGTGCCGGGACGGACAGGGCCGCAACTAATGAAAAACTGTTTTTT. Encoded protein: CAGTDRAATNEKLFF. The V gene is TRBV30, the J gene TRBJ1-4; 8 bases align to TRBD1. The CDR3 spans 15 residues. Per the germline V gene, CDR1 is GTSNPN and CDR2 is SVGIG (reference sequence). Trimming cost V 8 bases and J 0 bases; bases outside gene matches: 8.

V is TRBV29-1 and J is TRBJ2-3; possible D gene TRBD2, 6 bases. Germline V gene data show CDR1 as SQVTM and CDR2 as ANQGSEA. V lost 4 bases to trimming and J lost 5 bases, with 13 bases between them. This CDR3 is 13 amino acids long. The CDR3 bases are TGCAGCGTTGGAGTAGGAGGGCTAGATACGCAGTATTTT. This translates into CSVGVGGLDTQYF.

The genes are TRBV24-1 and TRBJ1-5; no clear D gene. The V end lost 3 bases, the J end lost 6 bases, and 11 bases lay between the germline ends. Germline CDR1 is KGHDR and CDR2 is SFDVKD. The CDR3 is 14 amino acids. The CDR3 region has the DNA TGTGCCACCAGTGATCCTCGGGTGGGTCAGCCCCAGCATTTT. Translation gives CATSDPRVGQPQHF.

The chain has TRBV30 and TRBJ2-1; weak D call: TRBD2 (5 bases). This CDR3 contains 16 residues. Germline loops: CDR1 GTSNPN, CDR2 SVGIG (reference sequence). V lost 3 bases, J lost 6 bases, and 21 bases lay in between. Written as DNA, the CDR3 is TGTGCCTGGAGCCTAGGGAGTAGCCTCTTCGGCAATGAGCAGTTCTTC. It translates to CAWSLGSSLFGNEQFF.

The CDR3 DNA follows: TGTGCCAGCAGTACCCGGACAGGGAACACTGAAGCTTTCTTT. Residues: CASSTRTGNTEAFF. V gene TRBV27 combines with J gene TRBJ1-1; 7 bases are a match to TRBD1. The CDR3 is made up of 14 amino acids. Germline V CDR1 and CDR2: MNHEY, SMNVEV (reference sequence). Trimming cost V 5 bases and J 1 base; bases outside gene matches: 4.

This rearrangement joins TRBV5-6 to TRBJ2-4; D uncertain. The germline CDR1 and CDR2 sequences are SGHDT and YYEEEE. This CDR3 comprises 14 residues. V shed 2 bases and J shed 3 bases, with 9 bases lying between them. CDR3 sequence: CASSFFQVKNIQYF. For the CDR3, the DNA is TGTGCCAGCAGCTTTTTCCAGGTCAAAAACATTCAGTACTTC.

V gene TRBV6-1 combines with J gene TRBJ2-5; 11 bases match TRBD1. Germline assignment: CDR1 MNHNS and CDR2 SASEGT. The CDR3 is 16 residues long. V was clipped by 2 bases and J by 3 bases; unmatched bases: 5. CDR3 DNA sequence: TGTGCCAGCAGTGAACTGGGACAGGGGGTTAAAGAGACCCAGTACTTC. Translating it yields CASSELGQGVKETQYF.

The chain employs TRBV7-3 and TRBJ2-3, with 8 nucleotides matching TRBD1. The junction had 20 bases not matched to a gene; V was cut back by 5 bases and J by 4 bases. This CDR3 has 19 amino acids. Germline V gene data show CDR1 as SGHTA and CDR2 as FQGTGA. CDR3 residues: CASSPSAAQQGELADTQYF. Here the CDR3 DNA reads TGTGCCAGCAGCCCAAGCGCCGCGCAACAGGGGGAATTGGCAGATACGCAGTATTTT.

V usage is TRBV6-1 and J usage is TRBJ1-5, with no clear D. V dropped 3 bases and J dropped 2 bases, with 11 bases sitting between them. The CDR3 spans 15 residues. Per germline, CDR1 MNHNS and CDR2 SASEGT. This CDR3 is CASSDRRGGNQPQHF. The DNA of the CDR3 is TGTGCCAGCAGTGACAGGCGTGGTGGCAATCAGCCCCAGCATTTT.